This T cell receptor (beta chain) emerged from a study of a mutant IDH1 vaccine in newly diagnosed glioma. This clone was seen a single time. Its cognate antigen is unknown. This CDR3 region has 16 residues. V was trimmed by 0 bases and J by 4 bases, leaving 13 bases between them. The germline V gene has CDR1 SGHTA and CDR2 FQGNSA. Clones were read by immunoSEQ multiplex PCR, and TCRdb kept only the in-frame ones, dropping some. This sample has tens of thousands of clones, with roughly 84% found just once. Stated time point: week 11, during vaccination. In the vaccine, a single dose held 300 ug of the mutant IDH1 20-mer peptide, along with topical imiquimod. Astrocytomas found in donors were new, WHO grade 3 or 4, IDH1-mutant and ATRX-lost.

The sample was PBMCs, taken from a glioma patient whose treatment included an IDH1 peptide vaccine. The chain links TRBV7-2 to TRBJ1-5; D perhaps matches TRBD1 (5 bases). The source is a man in his forties with glioma. The CDR3: CASSLATADGNQPQHF. CDR3 nucleotides: TGTGCCAGCAGCTTAGCGACAGCCGACGGGAATCAGCCCCAGCATTTT.